A selection of T cell receptor beta chains follows, all from one sample in a study of response to subunit inactivated influenza vaccine. TCRdb fed the RT-PCR reads into MiXCR, producing one record per CDR3 protein. The sample has about 520,000 distinct CDR3 sequences; 25% are singletons. The source was CD4+ T cells sorted from PBMCs, collected 4 to 6 days after vaccination. The receptors originated from a man aged 45-60 years who received an inactivated influenza vaccine. CDR3s include the opening cysteine and the closing phenylalanine or tryptophan. D genes are given only for firm matches. Size is stated for part of the rows, as once, few or many counts, or as a class when the clone is expanded.

j_call | d_call | clone_size | v_call | cdr3_aa | cdr3_nt
TRBJ2-3 | . | . | TRBV20-1 | CSARKGTTDTQYF | TGCAGTGCTAGGAAGGGGACCACAGATACGCAGTATTTT
TRBJ1-2 | . | . | TRBV5-6 | CASSLLDLRYGYTF | TGTGCCAGCAGCCTTCTCGACCTTCGCTATGGCTACACCTTC
TRBJ1-2 | . | few | TRBV4-1 | CASSQAGWGGSEGYGYTF | TGCGCCAGCAGCCAAGCAGGTTGGGGGGGATCAGAGGGCTATGGCTACACCTTC
TRBJ1-3 | . | . | TRBV28 | CASSLSFLSGNTIYF | TGTGCCAGCAGTTTATCCTTCCTCTCTGGAAACACCATATATTTT
TRBJ2-6 | TRBD2 | . | TRBV10-3 | CAISVAGGSSGANVLTF | TGTGCCATCAGTGTAGCGGGGGGGAGCTCTGGGGCCAACGTCCTGACTTTC
TRBJ2-2 | TRBD1 | . | TRBV7-2 | CASSSRQGTGELFF | TGTGCCAGCAGCTCACGACAGGGCACCGGGGAGCTGTTTTTT
TRBJ1-4 | TRBD1 | . | TRBV15 | CATSSDRDRGMTNEKLFF | TGTGCCACCAGCAGCGACAGGGACCGGGGGATGACTAATGAAAAACTGTTTTTT
TRBJ2-2 | . | few | TRBV12-3/TRBV12-4 | CASSFVAGELFF | TGTGCCAGCAGTTTTGTCGCCGGGGAGCTGTTTTTT
TRBJ2-3 | . | many | TRBV7-2 | CASSLAGPTDTQYF | TGTGCCAGCAGCTTAGCAGGCCCCACAGATACGCAGTATTTT
TRBJ1-6 | . | . | TRBV18 | CASSPGLETSPLHF | TGTGCCAGCTCACCGGGATTGGAGACCTCACCCCTCCACTTT
TRBJ2-1 | TRBD1 | . | TRBV4-3 | CASSRDRGPEQFF | TGCGCCAGCAGCCGAGACAGGGGGCCTGAGCAGTTCTTC
TRBJ2-5 | . | . | TRBV10-3 | CAISRPGQETQYF | TGTGCCATCAGTCGACCGGGCCAAGAGACCCAGTACTTC
TRBJ2-7 | TRBD1 | . | TRBV6-2/TRBV6-3 | CASSTGTVPRF | TGTGCCAGCAGTACCGGGACAGTCCCGAGGTTC
TRBJ1-3 | TRBD1 | few | TRBV10-3 | CAAGLQGAGNTIYF | TGTGCCGCAGGATTACAGGGGGCTGGAAACACCATATATTTT
TRBJ2-6 | TRBD2 | . | TRBV10-3 | CAIMRLAGPSGANVLTF | TGTGCCATCATGAGGCTAGCGGGTCCCTCTGGGGCCAACGTCCTGACTTTC
TRBJ2-7 | . | few | TRBV4-3 | CASSQDLPYEQYF | TGCGCCAGCAGCCAAGACTTGCCCTACGAGCAGTACTTC
TRBJ2-1 | TRBD1 | . | TRBV5-1 | CASSSRPAGQGAGEQFF | TGCGCCAGCAGCTCCCGCCCCGCGGGACAGGGGGCAGGTGAGCAGTTCTTC
TRBJ2-5 | TRBD2 | . | TRBV5-1 | CASNSGKQQETQYF | TGCGCCAGCAATAGCGGGAAGCAACAAGAGACCCAGTACTTC
TRBJ2-2 | . | . | TRBV4-1 | CASSQADPGELFF | TGCGCCAGCAGCCAGGCGGACCCCGGGGAGCTGTTTTTT
TRBJ1-4 | . | . | TRBV6-5 | CASSYSGREKLFF | TGTGCCAGCAGTTACTCAGGCCGTGAAAAACTGTTTTTT
TRBJ2-7 | . | many | TRBV7-9 | CASSLGQPPYEQYF | TGTGCCAGCAGCTTAGGGCAGCCCCCCTACGAGCAGTACTTC
TRBJ2-7 | . | . | TRBV27 | CASSLLSWQGSDEQYF | TGTGCCAGCAGTTTATTATCTTGGCAGGGGTCCGACGAGCAGTACTTC
TRBJ2-2 | . | . | TRBV5-1 | CASSLAVGGTAVTGELFF | TGCGCCAGCAGCTTGGCCGTGGGGGGGACAGCGGTAACCGGGGAGCTGTTTTTT
TRBJ2-1 | . | few | TRBV4-2 | CASSQLVAPYNEQFF | TGTGCCAGCAGCCAATTGGTAGCCCCCTACAATGAGCAGTTCTTC
TRBJ2-2 | . | once | TRBV5-1 | CASSLSRGGSGELFF | TGCGCCAGCAGCTTGTCACGTGGGGGCAGCGGGGAGCTGTTTTTT
TRBJ1-4 | . | few | TRBV28 | CASPWGHEKLFF | TGTGCCAGCCCCTGGGGGCATGAAAAACTGTTTTTT
TRBJ2-1 | TRBD2 | . | TRBV15 | CATSTPERDEQFF | TGTGCCACCAGCACTCCCGAGCGGGACGAGCAGTTCTTC
TRBJ2-7 | TRBD2 | many | TRBV7-6 | CASTKLAGPYEQYF | TGTGCCAGCACCAAACTAGCGGGGCCCTACGAGCAGTACTTC
TRBJ2-6 | . | . | TRBV20-1 | CSARFLRSGANVLTF | TGCAGTGCTAGATTTCTTCGCTCTGGGGCCAACGTCCTGACTTTC
TRBJ2-7 | . | . | TRBV5-8 | CASSLFGGGEQYF | TGTGCCAGCAGCTTGTTCGGGGGCGGCGAGCAGTACTTC
TRBJ2-3 | . | . | TRBV9 | CASSPPGESHTDTQYF | TGTGCCAGCAGCCCCCCAGGGGAGAGCCACACAGATACGCAGTATTTT
TRBJ1-1 | . | . | TRBV12-3/TRBV12-4 | CASSFGGRWNTEAFF | TGTGCCAGCAGTTTTGGAGGTAGATGGAACACTGAAGCTTTCTTT
TRBJ2-7 | . | . | TRBV20-1 | CSARVGPTKGYEQYF | TGCAGTGCTAGAGTTGGCCCGACCAAAGGCTACGAGCAGTACTTC
TRBJ2-2 | . | . | TRBV2 | CASRSRSNTGELFF | TGTGCCAGCAGGAGCAGGTCGAACACCGGGGAGCTGTTTTTT
TRBJ2-1 | TRBD1 | . | TRBV9 | CASSVDLRGRGDEQFF | TGTGCCAGCAGCGTAGATCTCAGGGGGCGCGGGGATGAGCAGTTCTTC
TRBJ2-3 | TRBD1 | . | TRBV2 | CASSLQGLRDTQYF | TGTGCCAGCAGTCTACAGGGGTTGAGAGATACGCAGTATTTT
TRBJ1-6 | . | . | TRBV28 | CASSPGGNQSPLHF | TGTGCCAGCAGTCCGGGGGGGAATCAGTCACCCCTCCACTTT
TRBJ2-5 | . | . | TRBV7-8 | CASSSPGSETQYF | TGTGCCAGCAGCTCACCAGGGTCAGAGACCCAGTACTTC
TRBJ2-2 | . | few | TRBV5-4 | CASSPGGTGELFF | TGTGCCAGCAGCCCTGGGGGAACCGGGGAGCTGTTTTTT
TRBJ2-5 | . | few | TRBV5-1 | CASSGLPGETQYF | TGCGCCAGCTCGGGCCTCCCCGGGGAGACCCAGTACTTC
TRBJ2-5 | TRBD2 | . | TRBV7-9 | CASSPPTSGDLETQYF | TGTGCCAGCAGCCCACCGACTAGCGGTGATCTCGAGACCCAGTACTTC